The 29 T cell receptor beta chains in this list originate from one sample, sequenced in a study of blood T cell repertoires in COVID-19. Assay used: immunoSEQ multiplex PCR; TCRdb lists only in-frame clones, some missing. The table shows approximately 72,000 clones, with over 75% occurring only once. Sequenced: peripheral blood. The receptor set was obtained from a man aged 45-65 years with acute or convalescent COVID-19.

CDR3 DNA: TGCGCCAGCAGCCCGCTCCCGGGACAGGGGAACTCCTACAATGAGCAGTTCTTC. Translating gives CASSPLPGQGNSYNEQFF. The V and J genes are TRBV5-1 and TRBJ2-1; 10 bases line up with TRBD1. The J segment lost 0 bases and the V segment lost 4 bases, leaving 10 bases of the junction unmatched. The CDR3 loop spans 18 amino acids. CDR1 and CDR2 (germline): SGHRS, YFSETQ.

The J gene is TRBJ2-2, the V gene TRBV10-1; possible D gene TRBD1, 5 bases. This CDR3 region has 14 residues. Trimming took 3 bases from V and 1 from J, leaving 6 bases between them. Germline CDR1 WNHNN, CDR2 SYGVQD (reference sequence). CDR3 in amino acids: CASSETGNTGELFF. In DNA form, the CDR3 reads TGCGCCAGCAGTGAAACAGGGAACACCGGGGAGCTGTTTTTT.

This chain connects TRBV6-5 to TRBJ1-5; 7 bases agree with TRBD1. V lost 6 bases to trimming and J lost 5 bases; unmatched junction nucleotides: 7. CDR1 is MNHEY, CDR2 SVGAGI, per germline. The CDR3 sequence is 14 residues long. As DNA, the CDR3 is TGTGCCAGCAGCATAACAGGGGTGGATCAGCCCCAGCATTTT. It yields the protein CASSITGVDQPQHF.

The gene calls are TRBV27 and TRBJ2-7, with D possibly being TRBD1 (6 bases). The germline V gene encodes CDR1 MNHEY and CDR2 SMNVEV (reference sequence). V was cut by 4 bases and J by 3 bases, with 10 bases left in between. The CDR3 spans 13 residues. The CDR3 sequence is CASSSWTDYEQYF. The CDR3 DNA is TGTGCCAGCAGTTCTTGGACAGACTACGAGCAGTACTTC.

CDR3 bases: TGCGCCAGCAGTGAGAGTTCAACGAGATACGAGCAGTACTTC. Amino acid sequence: CASSESSTRYEQYF. The rearrangement uses TRBV10-1 and TRBJ2-7; D not certain. This CDR3 is 14 amino acids long. Germline V gene lookup returns CDR1 WNHNN and CDR2 SYGVQD (reference sequence). V shed 2 bases and J shed 4 bases, with 12 bases lying between them.

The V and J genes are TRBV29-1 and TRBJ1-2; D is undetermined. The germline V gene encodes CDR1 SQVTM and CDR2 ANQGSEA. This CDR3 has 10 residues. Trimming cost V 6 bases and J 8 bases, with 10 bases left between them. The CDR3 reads CSVETGGYTF. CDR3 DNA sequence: TGCAGCGTCGAAACGGGGGGCTACACCTTC.

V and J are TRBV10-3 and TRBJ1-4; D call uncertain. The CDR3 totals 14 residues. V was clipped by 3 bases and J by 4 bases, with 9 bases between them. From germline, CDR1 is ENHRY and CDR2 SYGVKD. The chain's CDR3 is CAISESTNNEKLFF. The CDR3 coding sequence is TGTGCCATCAGTGAAAGCACTAATAATGAAAAACTGTTTTTT.

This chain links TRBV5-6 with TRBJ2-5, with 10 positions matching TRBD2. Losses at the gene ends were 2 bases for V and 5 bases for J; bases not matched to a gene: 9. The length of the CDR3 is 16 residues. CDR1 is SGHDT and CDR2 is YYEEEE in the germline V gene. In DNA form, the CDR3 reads TGTGCCAGCAGCTTTTATAGCGGGGGGCCTCGGGAGACCCAGTACTTC. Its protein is CASSFYSGGPRETQYF.

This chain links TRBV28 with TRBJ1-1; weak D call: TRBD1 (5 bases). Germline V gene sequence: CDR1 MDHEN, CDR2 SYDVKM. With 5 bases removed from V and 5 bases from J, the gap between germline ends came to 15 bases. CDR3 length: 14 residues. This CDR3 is CASSPAGFWTEAFF. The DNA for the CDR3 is TGTGCCAGCAGTCCCGCAGGGTTTTGGACTGAAGCTTTCTTT.

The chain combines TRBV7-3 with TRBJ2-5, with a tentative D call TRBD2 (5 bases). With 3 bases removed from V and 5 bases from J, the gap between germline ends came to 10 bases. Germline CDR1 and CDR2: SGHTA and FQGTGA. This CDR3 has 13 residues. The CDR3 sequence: CASSLGLAETQYF. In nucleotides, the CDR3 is TGTGCCAGCAGCTTGGGTTTAGCGGAGACCCAGTACTTC.

The CDR3 reads CASSQGRPYEQYF. The CDR3 bases are TGTGCCAGCAGCCAAGGCAGGCCCTACGAGCAGTACTTC. The V gene is TRBV14, the J gene TRBJ2-7; D not resolved. Germline V lookup: CDR1 SGHDN, CDR2 FVKESK. Trimming left V 1 base short and J 2 bases short, with 6 bases between. The CDR3 spans 13 residues.

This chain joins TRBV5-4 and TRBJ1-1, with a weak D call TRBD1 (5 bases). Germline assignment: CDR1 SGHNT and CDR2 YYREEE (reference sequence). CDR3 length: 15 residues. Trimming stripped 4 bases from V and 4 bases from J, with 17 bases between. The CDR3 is CASSPRGRGSTEAFF. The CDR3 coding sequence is TGTGCCAGCAGCCCACGAGGAAGGGGATCCACTGAAGCTTTCTTT.

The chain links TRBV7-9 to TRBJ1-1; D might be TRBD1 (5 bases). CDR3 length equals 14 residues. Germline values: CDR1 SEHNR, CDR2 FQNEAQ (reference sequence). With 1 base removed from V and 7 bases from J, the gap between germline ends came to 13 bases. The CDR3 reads CASSLGGPQYEAFF. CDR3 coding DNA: TGTGCCAGCAGCTTAGGGGGCCCCCAATATGAAGCTTTCTTT.

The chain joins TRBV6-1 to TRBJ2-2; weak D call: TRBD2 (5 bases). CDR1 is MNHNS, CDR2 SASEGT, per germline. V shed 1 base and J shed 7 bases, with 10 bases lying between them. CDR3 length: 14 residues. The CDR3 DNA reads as TGTGCCAGCAGTGAAGGGTCGGGGTACGGGGAGCTGTTTTTT. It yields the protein CASSEGSGYGELFF.

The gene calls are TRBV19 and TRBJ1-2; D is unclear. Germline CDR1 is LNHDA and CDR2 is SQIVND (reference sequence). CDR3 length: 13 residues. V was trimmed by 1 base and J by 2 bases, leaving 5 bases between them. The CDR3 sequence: CASSIGANYGYTF. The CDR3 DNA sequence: TGTGCCAGTAGTATAGGGGCGAACTATGGCTACACCTTC.

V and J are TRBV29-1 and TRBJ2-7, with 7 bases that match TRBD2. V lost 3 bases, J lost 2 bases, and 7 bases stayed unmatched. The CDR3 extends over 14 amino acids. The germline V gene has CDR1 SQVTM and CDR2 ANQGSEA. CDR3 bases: TGCAGCGTTGAGGGGGGGGAAGTTCCCTACGAGCAGTACTTC. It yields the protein CSVEGGEVPYEQYF.

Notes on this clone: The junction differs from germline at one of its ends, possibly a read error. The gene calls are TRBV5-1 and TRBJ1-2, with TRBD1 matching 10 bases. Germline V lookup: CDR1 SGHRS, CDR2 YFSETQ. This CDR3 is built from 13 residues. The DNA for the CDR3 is TGCGCCAGCACCTTGGGACAGGGGCGAGGCTACACCTTC. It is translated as CASTLGQGRGYTF.

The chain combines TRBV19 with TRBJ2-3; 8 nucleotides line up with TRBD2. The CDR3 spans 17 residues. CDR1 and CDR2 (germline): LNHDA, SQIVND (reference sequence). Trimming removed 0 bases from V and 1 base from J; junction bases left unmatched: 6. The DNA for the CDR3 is TGTGCCAGTAGTATAGATCCCCCGGGGGGGGGCACAGATACGCAGTATTTT. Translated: CASSIDPPGGGTDTQYF.

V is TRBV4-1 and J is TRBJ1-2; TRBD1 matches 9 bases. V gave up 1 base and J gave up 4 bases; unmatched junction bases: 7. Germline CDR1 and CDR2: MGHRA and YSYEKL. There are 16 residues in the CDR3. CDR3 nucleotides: TGCGCCAGCAGCCAAGTGTCGGGACAGGGTTTCTATGGCTACACCTTC. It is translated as CASSQVSGQGFYGYTF.

The DNA of the CDR3 is TGTGCCAGTAACCCTCAGGGTGCTAACACCGGGGAGCTGTTTTTT. It is translated as CASNPQGANTGELFF. The rearrangement uses TRBV19 and TRBJ2-2; the D gene is possibly TRBD1 (5 bases). V shed 7 bases and J shed 2 bases, with 14 bases lying between them. Germline CDR1 and CDR2: LNHDA and SQIVND (reference sequence). This CDR3 spans 15 amino acids.

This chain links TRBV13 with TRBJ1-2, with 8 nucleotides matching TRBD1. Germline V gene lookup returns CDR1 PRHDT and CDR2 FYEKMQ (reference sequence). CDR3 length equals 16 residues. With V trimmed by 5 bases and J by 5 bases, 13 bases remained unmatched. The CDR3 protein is CASSLDPRTGRYGYTF. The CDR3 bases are TGTGCCAGCAGCCTCGACCCCCGGACAGGGAGATATGGCTACACCTTC.

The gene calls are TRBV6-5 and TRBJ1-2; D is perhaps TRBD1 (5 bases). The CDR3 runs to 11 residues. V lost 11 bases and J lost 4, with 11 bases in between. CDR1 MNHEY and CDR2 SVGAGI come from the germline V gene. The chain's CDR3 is CAVGAAYGYTF. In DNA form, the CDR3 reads TGTGCCGTAGGGGCGGCCTATGGCTACACCTTC.

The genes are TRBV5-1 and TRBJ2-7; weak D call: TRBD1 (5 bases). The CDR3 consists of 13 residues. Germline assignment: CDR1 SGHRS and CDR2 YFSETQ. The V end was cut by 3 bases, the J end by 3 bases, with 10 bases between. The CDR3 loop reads CASSSAQGYEQYF. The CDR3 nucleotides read TGCGCCAGCAGCTCCGCCCAGGGCTACGAGCAGTACTTC.

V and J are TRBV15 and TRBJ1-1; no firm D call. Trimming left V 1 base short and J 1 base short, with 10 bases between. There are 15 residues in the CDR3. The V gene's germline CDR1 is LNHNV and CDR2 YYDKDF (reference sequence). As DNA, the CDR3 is TGTGCCACCAGCAGAGGACCGGCGGAGAACACTGAAGCTTTCTTT. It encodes CATSRGPAENTEAFF. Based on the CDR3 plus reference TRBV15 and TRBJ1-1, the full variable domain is DAMVIQNPRYQVTQFGKPVTLSCSQTLNHNVMYWYQQKSSQAPKLLFHYYDKDFNNEADTPDNFQSRRPNTSFCFLDIRSPGLGDTAMYLCATSRGPAENTEAFFGQGTRLTVV.

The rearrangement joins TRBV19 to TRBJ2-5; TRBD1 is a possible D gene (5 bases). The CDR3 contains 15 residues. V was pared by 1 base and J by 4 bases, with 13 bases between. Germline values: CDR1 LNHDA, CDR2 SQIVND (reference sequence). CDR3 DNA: TGTGCCAGTAGTATAGGTCCAGGCCAGGGAGAGACCCAGTACTTC. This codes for CASSIGPGQGETQYF.

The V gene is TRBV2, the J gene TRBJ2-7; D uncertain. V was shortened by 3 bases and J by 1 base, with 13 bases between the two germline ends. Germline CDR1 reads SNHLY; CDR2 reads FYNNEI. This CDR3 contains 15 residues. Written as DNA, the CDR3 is TGTGCCAGCAGTGACGCGACTGGCCTTTCCTACGAGCAGTACTTC. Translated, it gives CASSDATGLSYEQYF.

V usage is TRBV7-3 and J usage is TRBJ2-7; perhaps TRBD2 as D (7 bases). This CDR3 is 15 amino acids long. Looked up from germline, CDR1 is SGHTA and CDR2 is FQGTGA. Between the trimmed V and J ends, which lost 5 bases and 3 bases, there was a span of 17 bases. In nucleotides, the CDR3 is TGTGCCAGCAGCGTTACGGGGGGCCAAAACTACGAGCAGTACTTC. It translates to CASSVTGGQNYEQYF.

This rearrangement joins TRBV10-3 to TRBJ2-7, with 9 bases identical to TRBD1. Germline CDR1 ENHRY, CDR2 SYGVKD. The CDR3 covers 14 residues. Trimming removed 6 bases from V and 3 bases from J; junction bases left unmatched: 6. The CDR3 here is CAIRSATGGYEQYF. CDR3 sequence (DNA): TGTGCCATCAGGTCGGCGACAGGGGGCTACGAGCAGTACTTC.

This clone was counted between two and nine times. CDR3 coding DNA: TGTGCCAGCAGACTGACAGCTAACTATGGCTACACCTTC. It translates to CASRLTANYGYTF. This sequence joins TRBV5-6 and TRBJ1-2, with D possibly being TRBD1 (5 bases). This CDR3 region has 13 residues. The germline gives CDR1 SGHDT, CDR2 YYEEEE. Between the trimmed V and J ends, which lost 5 bases and 0 bases, there was a span of 8 bases.